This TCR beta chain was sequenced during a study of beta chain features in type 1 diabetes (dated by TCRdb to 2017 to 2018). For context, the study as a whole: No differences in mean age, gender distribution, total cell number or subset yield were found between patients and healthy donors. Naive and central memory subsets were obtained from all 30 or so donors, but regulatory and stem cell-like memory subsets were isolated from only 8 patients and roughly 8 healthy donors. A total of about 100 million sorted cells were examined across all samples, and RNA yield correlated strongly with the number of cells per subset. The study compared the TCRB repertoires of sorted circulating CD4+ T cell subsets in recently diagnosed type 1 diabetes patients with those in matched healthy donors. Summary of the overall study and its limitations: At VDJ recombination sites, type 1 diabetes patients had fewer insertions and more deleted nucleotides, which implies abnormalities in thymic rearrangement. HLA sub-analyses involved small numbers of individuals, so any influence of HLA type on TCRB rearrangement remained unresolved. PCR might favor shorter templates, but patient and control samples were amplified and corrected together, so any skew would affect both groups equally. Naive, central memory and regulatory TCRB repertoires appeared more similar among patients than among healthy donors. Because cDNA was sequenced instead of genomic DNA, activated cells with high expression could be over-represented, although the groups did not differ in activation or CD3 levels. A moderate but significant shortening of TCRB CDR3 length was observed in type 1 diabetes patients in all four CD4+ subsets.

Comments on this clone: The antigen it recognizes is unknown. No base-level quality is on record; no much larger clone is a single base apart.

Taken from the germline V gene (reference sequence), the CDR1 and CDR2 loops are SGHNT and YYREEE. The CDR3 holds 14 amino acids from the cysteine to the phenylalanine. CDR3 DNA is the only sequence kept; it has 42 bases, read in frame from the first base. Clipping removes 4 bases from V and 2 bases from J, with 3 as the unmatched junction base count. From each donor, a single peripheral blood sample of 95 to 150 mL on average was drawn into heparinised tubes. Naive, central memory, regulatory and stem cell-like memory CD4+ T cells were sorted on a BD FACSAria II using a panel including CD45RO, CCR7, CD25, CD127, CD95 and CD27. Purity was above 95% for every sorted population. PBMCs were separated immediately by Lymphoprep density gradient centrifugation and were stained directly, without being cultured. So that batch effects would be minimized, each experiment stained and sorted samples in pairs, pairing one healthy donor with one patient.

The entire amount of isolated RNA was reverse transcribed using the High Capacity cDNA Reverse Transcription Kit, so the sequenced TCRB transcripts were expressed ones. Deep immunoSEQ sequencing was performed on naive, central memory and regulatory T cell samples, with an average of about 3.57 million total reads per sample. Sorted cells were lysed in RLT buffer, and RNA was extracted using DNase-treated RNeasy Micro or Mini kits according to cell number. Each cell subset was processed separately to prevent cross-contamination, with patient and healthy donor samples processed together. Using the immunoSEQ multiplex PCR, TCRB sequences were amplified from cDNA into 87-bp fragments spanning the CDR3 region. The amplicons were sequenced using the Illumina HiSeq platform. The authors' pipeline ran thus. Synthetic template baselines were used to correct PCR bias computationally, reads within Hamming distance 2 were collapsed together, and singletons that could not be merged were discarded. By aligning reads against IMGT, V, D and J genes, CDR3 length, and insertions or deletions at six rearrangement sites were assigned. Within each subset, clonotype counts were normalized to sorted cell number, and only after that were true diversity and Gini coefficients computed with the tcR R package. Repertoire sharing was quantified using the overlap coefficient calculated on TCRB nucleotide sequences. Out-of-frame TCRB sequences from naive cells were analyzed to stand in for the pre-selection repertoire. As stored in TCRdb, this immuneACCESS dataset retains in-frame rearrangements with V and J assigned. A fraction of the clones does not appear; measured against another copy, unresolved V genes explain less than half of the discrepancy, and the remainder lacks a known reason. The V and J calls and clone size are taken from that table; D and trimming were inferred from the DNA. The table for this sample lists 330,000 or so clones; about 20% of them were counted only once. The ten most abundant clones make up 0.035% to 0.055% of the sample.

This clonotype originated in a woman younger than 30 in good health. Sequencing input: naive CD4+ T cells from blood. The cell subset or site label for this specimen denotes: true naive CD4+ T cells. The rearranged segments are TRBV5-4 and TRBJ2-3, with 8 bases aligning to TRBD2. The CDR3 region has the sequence CASSAGGITDTQYF. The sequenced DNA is TGTGCCAGCAGCGCGGGGGGAATCACAGATACGCAGTATTTT.